The sequence of this TCR beta chain was determined in a study of blood T cell repertoires in COVID-19. Study in general: The United States, Italy and Spain were the sources of the acute and convalescent COVID-19 samples. Sources were T cells, B-cell-depleted T cells, or PBMCs; the material itself was cDNA or gDNA.

In its sample, this clone was seen once. Per the germline V gene, CDR1 is ENHRY and CDR2 is SYGVKD. Trimming took 0 bases from V and 8 from J; bases not matched to a gene: 7. The CDR3 extends over 16 amino acids. Per the study methods: Quantification of nucleated cells was approximated via reference gene primer amplification. Assay: immunoSEQ multiplex PCR; the TCRdb copy retains only in-frame clones and omits some. Clone size and V and J calls were adopted from that table, with D and trimming inferred from the DNA. The data hold more than 95,000 clones, with less than 90% observed a single time. This sequence was found in a human donor in a cohort sampled during active COVID-19. The rearrangement links TRBV10-3 to TRBJ2-1, with 10 bases matching TRBD2. The sequenced sample consisted of peripheral blood. For the CDR3, the DNA is TGTGCCATCAGTGAGTCGGGGAGCGGGGGGGCCCATGAGCAGTTCTTC. This gives the protein CAISESGSGGAHEQFF.